Presented here are 8 T cell receptor beta chains from one specimen sequenced in a study of blood T cell repertoires in COVID-19. Clones were sequenced by immunoSEQ multiplex PCR, and TCRdb holds only the in-frame ones, with some missing. The table records nearly 95,000 clones, around 90% of them present only once. Sequenced: peripheral blood. These TCRs come from a human donor with active COVID-19. The donor label of this sample is uncertain.

This clone appeared a few times. The V call is TRBV27, the J call TRBJ1-5, with 8 bases lining up with TRBD1. The trim removed 6 bases at V and 7 bases at J, leaving 17 bases unmatched. The CDR3 sequence is 17 residues long. Per the germline V gene, CDR1 is MNHEY and CDR2 is SMNVEV (reference sequence). The CDR3 region has the DNA TGTGCCAGCAGGGCCTTACGTCAGGGGGCCTTCTACCAGCCCCAGCATTTT. Translation: CASRALRQGAFYQPQHF.

This chain connects TRBV7-2 to TRBJ2-7, with 7 positions matching TRBD2. The V gene's germline CDR1 is SGHTA and CDR2 FQGNSA. The CDR3 has 13 amino acids. J was trimmed by 2 bases and V by 2 bases; bases with no gene match: 0. The CDR3 sequence: CASSLLAAYEQYF. CDR3 DNA: TGTGCCAGCAGCTTACTAGCGGCCTACGAGCAGTACTTC. The variable domain in full, with the rest retrieved from reference TRBV7-2 and TRBJ2-7, is GAGVSQSPSNKVTEKGKDVELRCDPISGHTALYWYRQSLGQGLEFLIYFQGNSAPDKSGLPSDRFSAERTGGSVSTLTIQRTQQEDSAVYLCASSLLAAYEQYFGPGTRLTVT.

V and J are TRBV18 and TRBJ2-1, with 9 nucleotides matching TRBD1. This CDR3 comprises 16 residues. Trimming cost V 1 base and J 0 bases; bases outside gene matches: 1. Germline V gives CDR1 KGHSH, CDR2 LQKENI. CDR3 amino acids: CASSPLGQGSYNEQFF. CDR3 bases: TGTGCCAGCTCACCACTGGGACAGGGCTCCTACAATGAGCAGTTCTTC.

The CDR3 sequence is CASSPLREQYF. The CDR3 coding sequence is TGTGCCAGCAGCCCCCTTCGGGAGCAGTACTTC. The chain is built from TRBV7-9 and TRBJ2-7; D gene unclear. The CDR3 is made up of 11 amino acids. Germline V gives CDR1 SEHNR, CDR2 FQNEAQ (reference sequence). V was cut by 5 bases and J by 7 bases, with 9 bases left in between. Full variable domain (remainder filled in from reference TRBV7-9 and TRBJ2-7): DTGVSQNPRHKITKRGQNVTFRCDPISEHNRLYWYRQTLGQGPEFLTYFQNEAQLEKSRLLSDRFSAERPKGSFSTLEIQRTEQGDSAMYLCASSPLREQYFGPGTRLTVT.

This chain connects TRBV5-1 to TRBJ2-7; 8 bases agree with TRBD1. V trimming: 0 bases; J trimming: 6 bases; junction bases outside the gene matches: 8. Germline CDR1 SGHRS, CDR2 YFSETQ. The CDR3 runs to 15 residues. CDR3 nucleotides: TGCGCCAGCAGCTTGGATTGGCAGGGGGCTGGCGAGCAGTACTTC. It specifies CASSLDWQGAGEQYF. The whole variable domain, remainder taken from reference TRBV5-1 and TRBJ2-7, is KAGVTQTPRYLIKTRGQQVTLSCSPISGHRSVSWYQQTPGQGLQFLFEYFSETQRNKGNFPGRFSGRQFSNSRSEMNVSTLELGDSALYLCASSLDWQGAGEQYFGPGTRLTVT.

This chain connects TRBV6-6 to TRBJ2-7; D not certain. The CDR3 sequence is 12 residues long. Per germline, CDR1 MNHNY and CDR2 SVGAGI (reference sequence). V was clipped by 4 bases and J by 2 bases, with 6 bases between them. CDR3 nucleotide sequence: TGTGCCAGCAGTTCAGTACCCTACGAGCAGTACTTC. It yields the protein CASSSVPYEQYF.

This chain uses TRBV5-1 with TRBJ1-4; perhaps TRBD1 as D (6 bases). The germline CDR1 and CDR2 sequences are SGHRS and YFSETQ. The CDR3 is 15 amino acids. Trimming took off 2 bases at V and 7 bases at J, with 15 bases between the two ends. The chain's CDR3 is CASSLQGNTPEKLFF. The CDR3 nucleotides are TGCGCCAGCAGCTTACAGGGAAATACGCCTGAAAAACTGTTTTTT.

This chain connects TRBV4-1 to TRBJ2-7; D possibly corresponds to TRBD2 (7 bases). Germline V lookup: CDR1 MGHRA, CDR2 YSYEKL. Between the trimmed V and J ends, which lost 1 base and 7 bases, there was a span of 14 bases. This CDR3 has 14 amino acids. The CDR3 here is CASSQVKGEGEQYF. Written as DNA, the CDR3 is TGCGCCAGCAGCCAAGTAAAGGGGGAGGGTGAGCAGTACTTC.